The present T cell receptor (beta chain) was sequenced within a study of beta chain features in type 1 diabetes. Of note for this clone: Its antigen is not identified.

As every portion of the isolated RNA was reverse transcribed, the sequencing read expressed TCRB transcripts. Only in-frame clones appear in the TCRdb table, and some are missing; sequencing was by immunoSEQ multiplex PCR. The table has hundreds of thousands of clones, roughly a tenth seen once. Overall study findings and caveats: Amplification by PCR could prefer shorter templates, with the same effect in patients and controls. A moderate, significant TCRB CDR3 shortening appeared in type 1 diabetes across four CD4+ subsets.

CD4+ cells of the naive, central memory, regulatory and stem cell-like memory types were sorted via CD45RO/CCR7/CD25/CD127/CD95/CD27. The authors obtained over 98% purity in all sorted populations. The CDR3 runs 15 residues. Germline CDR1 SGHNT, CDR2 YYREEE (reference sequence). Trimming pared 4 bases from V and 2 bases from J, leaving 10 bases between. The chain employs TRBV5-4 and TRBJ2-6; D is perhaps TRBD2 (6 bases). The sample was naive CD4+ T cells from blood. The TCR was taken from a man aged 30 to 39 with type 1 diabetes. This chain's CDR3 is CASSTGGAGANVLTF. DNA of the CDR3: TGTGCCAGCAGCACCGGGGGAGCTGGGGCCAACGTCCTGACTTTC.